The sequence of this T cell receptor beta chain was determined in a study of CD8 T cells in ankylosing spondylitis. Study results and caveats: A TCR beta motif made of eight highly homologous variants seemed typical of ankylosing spondylitis blood. With a CD8+ phenotype, disease-linked clones were relatively rare in peripheral blood.

TCRdb re-called the 5' RACE reads through MiXCR, storing one row per CDR3 protein. The sample lists about 90,000 distinct CDR3 sequences; around 8.3% were seen once. A word on this clonotype: The antigen is undetermined.

This CDR3 spans 14 amino acids. Germline V gives CDR1 SNHLY, CDR2 FYNNEI. V dropped 9 bases and J dropped 5; count of bases not matched to a gene: 10. This chain connects TRBV2 to TRBJ2-1; 7 nucleotides agree with TRBD2. Source material: blood, either unsorted or a sorted T cell fraction (not recorded which). The clonotype comes from a male donor with ankylosing spondylitis. The CDR3 region is CASVSGARDNEQFF. CDR3 bases: TGTGCCAGTGTAAGCGGGGCTCGGGACAATGAGCAGTTCTTC.